The clone carrying this T cell receptor beta chain is a singleton in its sample. No antigen is known for it. The table came from immunoSEQ multiplex PCR; TCRdb's copy has only in-frame clones and leaves some out. The sample holds roughly 50,000 clones; around 89% are singletons and the top ten take around 1.4%. These data are taken from a study of OX40 agonist ivuxolimab in advanced cancers. At the level of the study: It was permissible to have had prior anti-PD-1, anti-PD-L1 or anti-CTLA-4 therapy, and around 41% had some. General study findings and limits: A proportion of nonresponders additionally exhibited low normalized T-cell clonal expansion. CD8+ T cells averaged more expanded clones than CD4+. Researchers did not establish what antigens the expanded peripheral T cells target.

The CDR3 runs to 16 residues. Losses at the gene ends were 4 bases for V and 4 bases for J; bases not matched to a gene: 11. CDR1 and CDR2 from the germline V gene are SGDLS and YYNGEE. Source: CD4+ or CD8+ T cells sorted from blood, taken in a trial of the OX40 agonist ivuxolimab. The receptor comes from an adult with an advanced solid tumor such as melanoma, head and neck, liver or kidney cancer. The rearrangement uses TRBV9 and TRBJ2-1; 7 bases match TRBD2. CDR3 coding DNA: TGTGCCAGCAGCCCACTGGGGGGGTCGGGTTACAATGAGCAGTTCTTC. Protein sequence: CASSPLGGSGYNEQFF.